The 28 T cell receptor beta chains listed next were all sequenced from one sample in a study of T-cell memory formation after mild COVID-19. Each CDR3 protein is one row after TCRdb ran MiXCR on the 5' RACE reads. Of over 350,000 distinct CDR3 sequences listed, about a sixth were seen once; the top ten hold around a fifth. The sequencing input was PBMCs or a T cell subset sorted from them (not recorded which). These receptors were collected from a man younger than 30 who had mild COVID-19 (a few samples of this study predate the infection). Cell type and time point are not known.

The CDR3 nucleotides are TGTGCCAGCAGGCTCCGGGACAATAGATCACCCCTCCACTTT. Translation gives CASRLRDNRSPLHF. The chain recombines TRBV6-5 with TRBJ1-6; D may be TRBD1 (6 bases). Germline loops: CDR1 MNHEY, CDR2 SVGAGI. This CDR3 is 14 amino acids long. V lost 6 bases to trimming and J lost 10 bases, with 16 bases between them.

Only one count was recorded for this clonotype. The chain recombines TRBV12-3 or TRBV12-4 with TRBJ1-4; TRBD1 agrees at 10 bases. Germline trimming cut 4 bases from V and 6 bases from J; bases unmatched to any gene: 5. The length of the CDR3 is 15 residues. The CDR3 is CASSSSGTGDEKLFF. CDR3 in DNA: TGTGCCAGCAGTTCCTCCGGGACAGGGGATGAAAAACTGTTTTTT.

This clonotype was recorded a few times. This rearrangement joins TRBV11-2 to TRBJ2-7; D unclear. Deletions cut 5 bases from V and 5 bases from J, with 13 bases between. The germline V gene has CDR1 SGHAT and CDR2 FQNNGV. The CDR3 runs 13 residues. The CDR3 spells CASSIIGVDEQYF. In DNA, the CDR3 is TGTGCCAGCAGCATCATCGGCGTAGACGAGCAGTACTTC.

This clonotype appeared many times. The CDR3 coding sequence is TGTGCCAGCAGGCTAGCGGGTACTAGCGGGGGGAACAATGAGCAGTTCTTC. Protein product: CASRLAGTSGGNNEQFF. The gene calls are TRBV7-8 and TRBJ2-1; TRBD2 matches at 12 bases. This CDR3 has 17 residues. Per the germline V gene, CDR1 is SGHVS and CDR2 is FQNEAQ. Germline trimming cut 6 bases from V and 5 bases from J; bases unmatched to any gene: 11.

This clonotype was observed a handful of times. The chain couples TRBV4-3 to TRBJ2-1; D remains ambiguous. Germline CDR1 reads LGHNA; CDR2 reads YSLEER. The CDR3 consists of 14 residues. Trimming took off 0 bases at V and 4 bases at J, with 7 bases between the two ends. In DNA, the CDR3 is TGCGCCAGCAGCCAAGACAGGATATACAATGAGCAGTTCTTC. Translation: CASSQDRIYNEQFF.

The rearrangement joins TRBV18 to TRBJ1-2, with D perhaps TRBD1 (5 bases). V was trimmed by 2 bases and J by 5 bases, leaving 12 bases between them. CDR1 KGHSH and CDR2 LQKENI come from the germline V gene. The CDR3 extends over 14 amino acids. CDR3 residues: CASSPSDSVYGYTF. CDR3 sequence (DNA): TGTGCCAGCTCACCATCAGACAGCGTATATGGCTACACCTTC. Full variable domain (outside the CDR3, taken from reference TRBV18 and TRBJ1-2): NAGVMQNPRHLVRRRGQEARLRCSPMKGHSHVYWYRQLPEEGLKFMVYLQKENIIDESGMPKERFSAEFPKEGPSILRIQQVVRGDSAAYFCASSPSDSVYGYTFGSGTRLTVV.

This clonotype appeared a few times. The V call is TRBV7-2, the J call TRBJ1-4; no clear D. The CDR3 contains 13 residues. Germline lookup yields CDR1 SGHTA and CDR2 FQGNSA. Trimming pared 1 base from V and 10 bases from J, leaving 10 bases between. Here the CDR3 DNA reads TGTGCCAGCAGCTTAGGTGCGGACTTAAAACTGTTTTTT. As protein: CASSLGADLKLFF. The complete variable domain, with remaining parts taken from reference TRBV7-2 and TRBJ1-4, reads GAGVSQSPSNKVTEKGKDVELRCDPISGHTALYWYRQSLGQGLEFLIYFQGNSAPDKSGLPSDRFSAERTGGSVSTLTIQRTQQEDSAVYLCASSLGADLKLFFGSGTQLSVL.

The chain recombines TRBV6-5 with TRBJ2-1; TRBD1 matches at 7 bases. V lost 7 bases and J lost 3; bases outside the gene matches: 6. Germline V gene data show CDR1 as MNHEY and CDR2 as SVGAGI. CDR3 size: 14 residues. The CDR3 region is CASTPRDSYNEQFF. The CDR3 DNA reads as TGTGCCAGCACTCCTCGGGACAGCTACAATGAGCAGTTCTTC.

The rearrangement uses TRBV12-3 or TRBV12-4 and TRBJ1-6, with D unresolved. V was clipped by 6 bases and J by 7 bases, with 7 bases between them. The CDR3 consists of 12 residues. The CDR3 coding sequence is TGTGCCAGCAGCCCGCAAAATTCACCCCTCCACTTT. As protein: CASSPQNSPLHF.

The gene calls are TRBV20-1 and TRBJ1-6, with 8 bases identical to TRBD1. J lost 6 bases, V lost 6 bases, and 10 bases had no gene match. This CDR3 contains 15 residues. CDR1 DFQATT and CDR2 SNEGSKA come from the germline V gene (reference sequence). The CDR3 sequence is CSALQIGQGNSPLHF. CDR3 sequence (DNA): TGCAGTGCCCTACAGATCGGACAGGGTAATTCACCCCTCCACTTT.

Only a few counts were recorded for this clonotype. The chain is built from TRBV5-1 and TRBJ2-5; D might be TRBD2 (6 bases). Germline V gene lookup returns CDR1 SGHRS and CDR2 YFSETQ. The CDR3 totals 13 residues. The V end was cut by 5 bases, the J end by 4 bases, with 12 bases between. The DNA for the CDR3 is TGCGCCAGCAGGAGTGGGACTGGAGAGACCCAGTACTTC. Translated: CASRSGTGETQYF.

The chain couples TRBV28 to TRBJ2-7, with D tentatively TRBD1 (7 bases). Germline CDR1 is MDHEN and CDR2 is SYDVKM. The V end was cut by 6 bases, the J end by 2 bases, with 17 bases between. The CDR3 covers 15 residues. The CDR3 sequence is CASSPGQGGPYEQYV. For the CDR3, the DNA is TGTGCCAGCAGCCCTGGGCAGGGGGGACCCTACGAGCAGTACGTC.

This clonotype was counted ten times or more. The chain combines TRBV7-2 with TRBJ2-4; perhaps D is TRBD1 or TRBD2 (7 bases each). Trimming took off 1 base at V and 6 bases at J, with 19 bases between the two ends. Germline loops: CDR1 SGHTA, CDR2 FQGNSA. The CDR3 is 17 residues long. Written as DNA, the CDR3 is TGTGCCAGCAGCTTAGTCGTCAGGGGGGGCCCCGGAAACATTCAGTACTTC. Its translation: CASSLVVRGGPGNIQYF.

This clonotype was detected a few times. The V and J genes are TRBV4-3 and TRBJ2-1; the match to TRBD2 covers 7 bases. V was pared by 3 bases and J by 6 bases, with 8 bases of the junction left unmatched. From germline, CDR1 is LGHNA and CDR2 YSLEER. The CDR3 runs 15 residues. Here the CDR3 reads CASSHGSGPLNEQFF. DNA for the CDR3: TGCGCCAGCAGCCATGGTAGCGGGCCCCTCAATGAGCAGTTCTTC.

The V call is TRBV6-5, the J call TRBJ1-6; D uncertain. The V and J ends lost 0 bases and 9 bases respectively, with 15 bases between them. Germline lookup yields CDR1 MNHEY and CDR2 SVGAGI. The CDR3 is 16 residues long. The CDR3 sequence is CASSYSQALAGSPLHF. The CDR3 bases are TGTGCCAGCAGTTACTCCCAGGCTCTAGCTGGTTCACCCCTCCACTTT.

The sample holds a few counts of this clonotype. The chain is built from TRBV18 and TRBJ1-1, with no clear D. Germline values: CDR1 KGHSH, CDR2 LQKENI. The CDR3 spans 12 residues. V dropped 5 bases and J dropped 3 bases, with 7 bases sitting between them. The CDR3 DNA sequence: TGTGCCAGCTCAACCGTCTACACTGAAGCTTTCTTT. This encodes CASSTVYTEAFF. Based on the CDR3 plus reference TRBV18 and TRBJ1-1, the full variable domain is NAGVMQNPRHLVRRRGQEARLRCSPMKGHSHVYWYRQLPEEGLKFMVYLQKENIIDESGMPKERFSAEFPKEGPSILRIQQVVRGDSAAYFCASSTVYTEAFFGQGTRLTVV.

This clonotype was detected only a few times. The rearrangement joins TRBV5-1 to TRBJ1-1; a possible D gene is TRBD1 (6 bases). The CDR3 spans 15 residues. CDR1 and CDR2 (germline): SGHRS, YFSETQ. The ends were cut back, 0 bases at V and 1 base at J, with 10 bases in the middle. The CDR3 reads CASSLEPTGNTEAFF. In nucleotides, the CDR3 is TGCGCCAGCAGCTTGGAGCCGACAGGGAACACTGAAGCTTTCTTT. The full variable domain, completed using reference TRBV5-1 and TRBJ1-1, is KAGVTQTPRYLIKTRGQQVTLSCSPISGHRSVSWYQQTPGQGLQFLFEYFSETQRNKGNFPGRFSGRQFSNSRSEMNVSTLELGDSALYLCASSLEPTGNTEAFFGQGTRLTVV.

This clonotype turned up a few times. The chain combines TRBV28 with TRBJ2-7; 10 nucleotides line up with TRBD1. With 6 bases clipped from V and 0 bases from J, the junction kept 5 bases outside the gene matches. The CDR3 totals 15 residues. Germline V gives CDR1 MDHEN, CDR2 SYDVKM. For the CDR3, the DNA is TGTGCCAGCAGGGGACAGGGGTCCTTCTCCTACGAGCAGTACGTC. Translating gives CASRGQGSFSYEQYV.

This clonotype has only a few counts. The CDR3 region is CASSLSLGSEQYF. The CDR3 nucleotides are TGTGCCAGCAGCTTATCCTTGGGGTCCGAGCAGTACTTC. V is TRBV7-2 and J is TRBJ2-7; D uncertain. The length of the CDR3 is 13 residues. Germline-derived CDR1 and CDR2 are SGHTA and FQGNSA. The V end lost 2 bases, the J end lost 6 bases, and 11 bases lay between the germline ends. Full variable domain (missing parts from reference TRBV7-2 and TRBJ2-7): GAGVSQSPSNKVTEKGKDVELRCDPISGHTALYWYRQSLGQGLEFLIYFQGNSAPDKSGLPSDRFSAERTGGSVSTLTIQRTQQEDSAVYLCASSLSLGSEQYFGPGTRLTVT.

This clonotype appeared a few times. The chain uses TRBV7-6 and TRBJ1-5, with 7 bases fitting TRBD1. J lost 7 bases, V lost 5 bases, and 8 bases had no gene match. This CDR3 spans 14 amino acids. The germline V gene has CDR1 SGHVS and CDR2 FNYEAQ. DNA for the CDR3: TGTGCCAGCAGCCGGGACGGAGGGGGCCAGCCCCAGCATTTT. Translation gives CASSRDGGGQPQHF.

The CDR3 bases are TGTGCCAGCAGTTGGAATCCGAGAACTGAAGCTTTCTTT. It is translated as CASSWNPRTEAFF. The J gene is TRBJ1-1, the V gene TRBV12-3 or TRBV12-4; no clear D gene. V lost 4 bases and J 5 bases, leaving 11 bases between the germline ends. The CDR3 runs to 13 residues.

The chain has TRBV10-3 and TRBJ2-7; the D call may be TRBD1 or TRBD2 (5 bases each). Per the germline V gene, CDR1 is ENHRY and CDR2 is SYGVKD. Trimming pared 3 bases from V and 4 bases from J, leaving 7 bases between. This CDR3 comprises 12 residues. The DNA for the CDR3 is TGTGCCATCAGTGACGGGACGTACGAGCAGTACTTC. This codes for CAISDGTYEQYF.

The chain has TRBV11-2 and TRBJ2-3, with 7 nucleotides matching TRBD1. Trimming cost V 8 bases and J 11 bases; bases outside gene matches: 10. The CDR3 runs 12 residues. CDR1 is SGHAT, CDR2 FQNNGV, per germline. The CDR3 sequence is CASGEGAEGQYF. The CDR3 DNA reads TGTGCCAGCGGAGAGGGGGCGGAAGGGCAGTATTTT.

This clonotype was recorded a few times. The genes are TRBV6-5 and TRBJ2-1; the D gene is possibly TRBD1 (6 bases). The CDR3 has 13 amino acids. Trimming took 6 bases from V and 12 from J, leaving 18 bases between them. CDR1 is MNHEY, CDR2 SVGAGI, per germline. The chain's CDR3 is CASRPTGNGWQFF. The CDR3 coding sequence is TGTGCCAGCAGGCCAACAGGGAATGGATGGCAGTTCTTC.

V gene TRBV12-3 or TRBV12-4 combines with J gene TRBJ1-5, with D perhaps TRBD1 (5 bases). Deletions cut 3 bases from V and 4 bases from J, with 16 bases between. The length of the CDR3 is 16 residues. The CDR3: CASSFTGTRVNQPQHF. The CDR3 nucleotides are TGTGCCAGCAGTTTTACAGGCACCAGGGTAAATCAGCCCCAGCATTTT.

There are a few counts of this clonotype. The rearrangement links TRBV28 to TRBJ1-5; D is ambiguous. The CDR3 is 15 amino acids. V was clipped by 6 bases and J by 5 bases, with 17 bases between them. Per the germline V gene, CDR1 is MDHEN and CDR2 is SYDVKM. The CDR3 sequence is CASSWAGRSDQPQHF. The CDR3 DNA reads TGTGCCAGCAGCTGGGCCGGGAGGAGTGATCAGCCCCAGCATTTT.

This clonotype was counted between two and nine times. V is TRBV20-1 and J is TRBJ2-2; 7 nucleotides align to TRBD2. J lost 1 base, V lost 0 bases, and 8 bases had no gene match. Looked up from germline, CDR1 is DFQATT and CDR2 is SNEGSKA (reference sequence). The CDR3 consists of 17 residues. The CDR3 loop is CSARDAGGRENTGELFF. The CDR3 DNA sequence: TGCAGTGCTAGAGATGCCGGGGGGAGGGAGAACACCGGGGAGCTGTTTTTT.

The chain uses TRBV7-2 and TRBJ2-3; 7 positions match TRBD1. There are 15 residues in the CDR3. Per germline, CDR1 SGHTA and CDR2 FQGNSA. The V segment lost 7 bases and the J segment 2 bases; nucleotides outside the gene matches: 9. CDR3 amino acids: CASTGTERYTDTQYF. The CDR3, as DNA: TGTGCCAGCACTGGGACAGAGAGATACACAGATACGCAGTATTTT. Using reference TRBV7-2 and TRBJ2-3 for the parts outside the CDR3, the full variable domain is GAGVSQSPSNKVTEKGKDVELRCDPISGHTALYWYRQSLGQGLEFLIYFQGNSAPDKSGLPSDRFSAERTGGSVSTLTIQRTQQEDSAVYLCASTGTERYTDTQYFGPGTRLTVL.